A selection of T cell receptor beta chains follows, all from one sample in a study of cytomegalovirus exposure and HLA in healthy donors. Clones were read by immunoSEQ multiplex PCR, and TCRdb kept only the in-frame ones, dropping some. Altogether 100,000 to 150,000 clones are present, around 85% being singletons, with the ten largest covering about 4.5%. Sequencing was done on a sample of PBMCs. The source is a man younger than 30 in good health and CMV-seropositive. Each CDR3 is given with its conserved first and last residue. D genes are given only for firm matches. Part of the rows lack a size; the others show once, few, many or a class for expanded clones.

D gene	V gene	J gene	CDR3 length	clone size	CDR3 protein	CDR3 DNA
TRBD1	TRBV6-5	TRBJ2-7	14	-	CASRTGTGRHEQYF	TGTGCCAGCAGGACCGGGACAGGTCGGCACGAGCAGTACTTC
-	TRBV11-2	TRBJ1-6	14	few	CASRSTASNSPLHF	TGTGCCAGCAGGTCGACAGCGAGTAATTCACCCCTCCACTTT
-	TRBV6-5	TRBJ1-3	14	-	CASSYSFSGNTIYF	TGTGCCAGCAGTTACAGCTTCTCTGGAAACACCATATATTTT
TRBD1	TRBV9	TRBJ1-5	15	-	CASSVGQGLNQPQHF	TGTGCCAGCAGCGTAGGACAGGGGTTGAATCAGCCCCAGCATTTT
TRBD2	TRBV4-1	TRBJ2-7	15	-	CASSQESGGPYEQYF	TGCGCCAGCAGCCAAGAAAGCGGGGGACCCTACGAGCAGTACTTC
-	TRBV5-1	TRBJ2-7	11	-	CASRSSYEQYF	TGCGCCAGCCGGAGCTCCTACGAGCAGTACTTC
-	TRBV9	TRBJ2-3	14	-	CASSVGLPTDTQYF	TGTGCCAGCAGCGTCGGACTCCCCACAGATACGCAGTATTTT
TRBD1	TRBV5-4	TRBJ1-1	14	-	CASSRDRGRTEAFF	TGTGCCAGCAGCCGCGACAGGGGTCGCACTGAAGCTTTCTTT
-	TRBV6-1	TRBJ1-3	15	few	CASSEVGVSGNTIYF	TGTGCCAGCAGTGAAGTTGGAGTTTCTGGAAACACCATATATTTT
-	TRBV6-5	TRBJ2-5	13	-	CASSYFIGETQYF	TGTGCCAGCAGTTATTTCATCGGGGAGACCCAGTACTTC
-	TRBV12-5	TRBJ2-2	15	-	CASGLVQGPPLKLFF	TGTGCTAGTGGTTTGGTACAGGGACCCCCACTGAAGCTGTTTTTT
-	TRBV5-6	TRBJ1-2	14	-	CASSFNPSGYGYTF	TGTGCCAGCAGCTTTAACCCCAGCGGGTATGGCTACACCTTC
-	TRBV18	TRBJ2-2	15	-	CASSPRVQYTGELFF	TGTGCCAGCTCACCCAGGGTACAGTACACCGGGGAGCTGTTTTTT
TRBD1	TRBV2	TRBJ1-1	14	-	CASSEQGGSTEAFF	TGTGCCAGCAGTGAACAGGGGGGATCCACTGAAGCTTTCTTT
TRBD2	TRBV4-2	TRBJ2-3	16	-	CASSQEVAGETDTQYF	TGTGCCAGCAGCCAAGAGGTAGCGGGGGAGACAGATACGCAGTATTTT
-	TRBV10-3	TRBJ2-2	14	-	CAISDAGFTGELFF	TGTGCCATCAGTGATGCTGGCTTCACCGGGGAGCTGTTTTTT
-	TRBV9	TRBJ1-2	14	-	CASSVGQGNYGYTF	TGTGCCAGCAGCGTAGGCCAGGGGAACTATGGCTACACCTTC
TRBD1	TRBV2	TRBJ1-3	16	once	CASSRAGGGNGNTIYF	TGTGCCAGCAGCAGGGCAGGGGGCGGTAATGGAAACACCATATATTTT
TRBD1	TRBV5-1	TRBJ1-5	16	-	CASSPGQGVLNQPQHF	TGCGCCAGCAGCCCTGGACAGGGAGTTCTTAATCAGCCCCAGCATTTT
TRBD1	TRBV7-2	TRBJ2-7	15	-	CASSPSGTGGDEQYF	TGTGCCAGCAGCCCTTCCGGGACAGGGGGGGACGAGCAGTACTTC
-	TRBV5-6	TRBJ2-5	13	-	CASRWGPQETQYF	TGTGCCAGCAGGTGGGGCCCCCAAGAGACCCAGTACTTC
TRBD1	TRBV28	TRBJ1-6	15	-	CASRTGGQGNSPLHF	TGTGCCAGCAGGACCGGGGGACAGGGTAATTCACCCCTCCACTTT
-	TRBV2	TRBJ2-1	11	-	CASSLVGEQFF	TGTGCCAGCAGTCTAGTCGGTGAGCAGTTCTTC
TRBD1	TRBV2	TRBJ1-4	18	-	CASNWDRERLGLNEKLFF	TGTGCCAGCAATTGGGACAGGGAAAGGTTGGGCCTTAATGAAAAACTGTTTTTT
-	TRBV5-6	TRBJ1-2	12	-	CASSLQGYGYTF	TGTGCCAGCAGCTTGCAGGGATATGGCTACACCTTC
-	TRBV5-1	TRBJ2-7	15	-	CASSLEVAPDYEQYF	TGCGCCAGCAGCTTGGAAGTAGCTCCCGATTACGAGCAGTACTTC
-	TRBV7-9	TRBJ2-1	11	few	CASIAGGGQFF	TGTGCCAGCATCGCCGGGGGAGGGCAGTTCTTC